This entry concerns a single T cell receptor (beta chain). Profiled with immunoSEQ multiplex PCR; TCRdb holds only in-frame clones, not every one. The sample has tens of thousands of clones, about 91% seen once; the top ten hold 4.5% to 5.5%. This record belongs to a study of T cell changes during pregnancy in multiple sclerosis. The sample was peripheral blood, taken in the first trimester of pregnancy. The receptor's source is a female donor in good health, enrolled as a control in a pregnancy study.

The CDR3 spells CASSMENFGAYEQYF. Here the CDR3 DNA reads TGTGCCAGTAGTATGGAAAACTTCGGGGCCTACGAGCAGTACTTC. This rearrangement joins TRBV19 to TRBJ2-7; tentatively, D is TRBD2 (5 bases). The V and J ends lost 3 bases and 2 bases respectively, with 14 bases between them. The germline V gene encodes CDR1 LNHDA and CDR2 SQIVND (reference sequence). The length of the CDR3 is 15 residues.